Below are 16 T cell receptor beta chains sequenced from a single sample in a study of Tregs in tolerant kidney transplant recipients. Sequencing used immunoSEQ multiplex PCR; TCRdb keeps in-frame clones, though not all of them. This table has about 240,000 clones, around 82% appearing once. Sequencing input: CD4+ T cells from blood. The receptors come from a human donor in good health.

This clone was counted once. The V gene is TRBV18, the J gene TRBJ2-7; TRBD1 aligns across 9 bases. The CDR3 is 15 residues long. The junction had 2 bases not matched to a gene; V was cut back by 0 bases and J by 2 bases. CDR1 is KGHSH and CDR2 is LQKENI in the germline V gene. CDR3 loop: CASSPPGTGTYEQYF. The CDR3 DNA sequence: TGTGCCAGCTCACCACCCGGGACAGGGACCTACGAGCAGTACTTC. Using reference TRBV18 and TRBJ2-7 for the parts outside the CDR3, the full variable domain is NAGVMQNPRHLVRRRGQEARLRCSPMKGHSHVYWYRQLPEEGLKFMVYLQKENIIDESGMPKERFSAEFPKEGPSILRIQQVVRGDSAAYFCASSPPGTGTYEQYFGPGTRLTVT.

The chain has TRBV7-2 and TRBJ1-6; 8 positions match TRBD1. This CDR3 comprises 16 residues. V trimming: 6 bases; J trimming: 6 bases; junction bases outside the gene matches: 10. CDR1 is SGHTA and CDR2 is FQGNSA in the germline V gene. This chain's CDR3 is CASSQTGTGRNSPLHF. The CDR3 DNA is TGTGCCAGCAGTCAAACCGGGACAGGACGTAATTCACCCCTCCACTTT.

Only a few counts were recorded for this clone. The gene calls are TRBV7-8 and TRBJ1-3, with D possibly TRBD1 on 6 matching bases. V shed 0 bases and J shed 2 bases, with 11 bases lying between them. Germline CDR1 and CDR2: SGHVS and FQNEAQ. The CDR3 covers 16 residues. Written as DNA, the CDR3 is TGTGCCAGCAGCTTAGCCAGTACAGGGCCTGGAAACACCATATATTTT. This encodes CASSLASTGPGNTIYF.

The chain is built from TRBV21-1 and TRBJ2-5. TRBV21-1 is deemed a pseudogene. The CDR3 is 13 residues long. The CDR3 region is CASIQWKKETQYF. DNA of the CDR3: TGTGCCAGCATCCAGTGGAAAAAAGAGACCCAGTACTTC.

The chain employs TRBV5-1 and TRBJ2-6; the D gene is possibly TRBD2 (5 bases). The CDR3 is 16 residues long. Trimming cost V 3 bases and J 0 bases, with 10 bases left between them. In germline, CDR1 is SGHRS, CDR2 YFSETQ. CDR3 sequence reads: CASSSPRGSGANVLTF. The CDR3 DNA follows: TGCGCCAGCAGCTCCCCCCGGGGCTCTGGGGCCAACGTCCTGACTTTC.

The CDR3, as DNA: TGTGCCAGCAGTTACAGTGTGGGAGGGGGGACCGGGGAGCTGTTTTTT. Translating gives CASSYSVGGGTGELFF. The chain has TRBV6-5 and TRBJ2-2; D might be TRBD2 (7 bases). Between the trimmed V and J ends, which lost 2 bases and 5 bases, there was a span of 15 bases. Looked up from germline, CDR1 is MNHEY and CDR2 is SVGAGI. The CDR3 consists of 16 residues.

In this sample, this clone turned up once. The chain combines TRBV19 with TRBJ2-2, with D maybe TRBD2 (5 bases). The V gene's germline CDR1 is LNHDA and CDR2 SQIVND (reference sequence). This CDR3 has 16 residues. V was shortened by 3 bases and J by 5 bases, with 16 bases between the two germline ends. CDR3 in DNA: TGTGCCAGTAGTATCAGGCTAGCCGTGAGGACCGGGGAGCTGTTTTTT. Amino acids: CASSIRLAVRTGELFF.

This chain connects TRBV2 to TRBJ2-6; D may match TRBD1 or TRBD2 (5 bases each). The ends were cut back, 6 bases at V and 4 bases at J, with 13 bases in the middle. Germline CDR1 and CDR2: SNHLY and FYNNEI. The CDR3 is 15 amino acids. CDR3 coding DNA: TGTGCCAGCAGGGGACCCGTTTCAGGGGCCAACGTCCTGACTTTC. Translating gives CASRGPVSGANVLTF.

CDR3 sequence reads: CATSRFYSGQGEETQYF. CDR3 coding DNA: TGTGCCACCAGCAGATTTTATAGCGGCCAGGGGGAAGAGACCCAGTACTTC. The gene calls are TRBV15 and TRBJ2-5; the D gene is possibly TRBD1 (7 bases). CDR3 length equals 17 residues. V was shortened by 2 bases and J by 3 bases, with 19 bases between the two germline ends. Germline CDR1 reads LNHNV; CDR2 reads YYDKDF (reference sequence).

This chain joins TRBV7-6 and TRBJ1-5, with D hard to call. Trimming shortened V by 1 base and J by 10 bases, and 11 bases separated the two germline ends. CDR1 and CDR2 (germline): SGHVS, FNYEAQ. The CDR3 totals 13 residues. CDR3: CASSLGPFQPQHF. The CDR3 DNA reads as TGTGCCAGCAGCTTAGGTCCGTTCCAACCCCAGCATTTT.

This rearrangement joins TRBV14 to TRBJ1-1, with D perhaps TRBD1 (6 bases). CDR3 size: 16 residues. The germline V gene encodes CDR1 SGHDN and CDR2 FVKESK. V was shortened by 5 bases and J by 6 bases, with 22 bases between the two germline ends. CDR3 protein: CASSARGAGTYSEAFF. DNA for the CDR3: TGTGCCAGCAGCGCTAGGGGGGCGGGTACATACTCTGAAGCTTTCTTT.

The chain is built from TRBV7-9 and TRBJ2-2; 12 bases are a match to TRBD2. There are 18 residues in the CDR3. The germline gives CDR1 SEHNR, CDR2 FQNEAQ (reference sequence). Unmatched junction bases numbered 7, after V lost 1 base and J lost 4 bases. The CDR3 reads CASSLEASGRVVTGELFF. CDR3 DNA sequence: TGTGCCAGCAGCTTAGAGGCTAGCGGGAGGGTCGTCACCGGGGAGCTGTTTTTT.

The rearrangement links TRBV11-2 to TRBJ1-1; the match to TRBD1 covers 9 bases. V lost 5 bases and J lost 1; bases outside the gene matches: 5. There are 15 residues in the CDR3. Germline CDR1 is SGHAT and CDR2 is FQNNGV. The CDR3 DNA is TGTGCCAGCAGCCTAACAGGGGGCGGGAACACTGAAGCTTTCTTT. This gives the protein CASSLTGGGNTEAFF.

For this clone: Other DNA sequences in the same sample also yield this CDR3. The chain couples TRBV20-1 to TRBJ1-2, with D possibly TRBD1 on 5 matching bases. Germline V gives CDR1 DFQATT, CDR2 SNEGSKA (reference sequence). V was shortened by 0 bases and J by 7 bases, with 6 bases between the two germline ends. The CDR3 runs to 11 residues. The CDR3 DNA reads TGCAGTGCTAGAGATAGGGGTGGCTACACCTTC. Its translation: CSARDRGGYTF.

The chain uses TRBV5-1 and TRBJ2-5; TRBD2 agrees at 11 bases. V lost 3 bases to trimming and J lost 5 bases; unmatched junction nucleotides: 9. CDR3 length equals 16 residues. The germline gives CDR1 SGHRS, CDR2 YFSETQ. The CDR3 loop reads CASSSSEASGGETQYF. DNA for the CDR3: TGCGCCAGCAGCTCTAGCGAGGCTAGCGGGGGGGAGACCCAGTACTTC.

About this clone itself: Other DNA sequences in the sample encode the same CDR3. This chain joins TRBV5-1 and TRBJ1-1, with TRBD1 as a possible D gene (5 bases). Germline V gene sequence: CDR1 SGHRS, CDR2 YFSETQ. Trimming took off 4 bases at V and 5 bases at J, with 15 bases between the two ends. This CDR3 spans 14 amino acids. The CDR3 nucleotides read TGCGCCAGCAGCCACGAGTGGGGGAGGACTGAAGCTTTCTTT. It codes for CASSHEWGRTEAFF. The full variable domain, in which reference TRBV5-1 and TRBJ1-1 provide the parts outside the CDR3, is KAGVTQTPRYLIKTRGQQVTLSCSPISGHRSVSWYQQTPGQGLQFLFEYFSETQRNKGNFPGRFSGRQFSNSRSEMNVSTLELGDSALYLCASSHEWGRTEAFFGQGTRLTVV.